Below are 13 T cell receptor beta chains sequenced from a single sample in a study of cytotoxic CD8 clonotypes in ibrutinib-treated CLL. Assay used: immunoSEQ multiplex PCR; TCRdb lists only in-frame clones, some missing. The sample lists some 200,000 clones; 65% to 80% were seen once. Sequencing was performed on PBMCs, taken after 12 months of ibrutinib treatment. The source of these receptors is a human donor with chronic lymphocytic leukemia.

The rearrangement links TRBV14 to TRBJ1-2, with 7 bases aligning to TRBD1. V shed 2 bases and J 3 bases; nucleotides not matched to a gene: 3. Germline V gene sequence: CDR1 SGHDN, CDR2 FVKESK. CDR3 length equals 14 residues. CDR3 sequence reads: CASSQYQGDYGYTF. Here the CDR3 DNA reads TGTGCCAGCAGCCAATACCAGGGGGACTATGGCTACACCTTC.

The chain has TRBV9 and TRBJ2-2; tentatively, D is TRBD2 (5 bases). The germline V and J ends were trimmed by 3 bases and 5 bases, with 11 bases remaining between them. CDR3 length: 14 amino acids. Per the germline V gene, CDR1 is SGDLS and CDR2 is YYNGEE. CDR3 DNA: TGTGCCAGCAGCGGGACTCGGGATACCGGGGAGCTGTTTTTT. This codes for CASSGTRDTGELFF.

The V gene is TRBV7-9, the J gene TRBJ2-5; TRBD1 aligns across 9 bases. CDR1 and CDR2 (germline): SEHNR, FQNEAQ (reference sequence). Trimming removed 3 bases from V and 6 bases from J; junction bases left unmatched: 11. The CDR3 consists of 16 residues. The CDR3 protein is CASSFPHTGGGQTQYF. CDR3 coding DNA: TGTGCCAGCAGCTTCCCACATACAGGGGGCGGACAGACCCAGTACTTC.

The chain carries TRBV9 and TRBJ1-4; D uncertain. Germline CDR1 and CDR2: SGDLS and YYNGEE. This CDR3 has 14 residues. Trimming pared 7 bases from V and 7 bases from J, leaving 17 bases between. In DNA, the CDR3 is TGTGCCAGCGGAAGCTGGGGAGAAGGTGAAAAACTGTTTTTT. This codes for CASGSWGEGEKLFF.

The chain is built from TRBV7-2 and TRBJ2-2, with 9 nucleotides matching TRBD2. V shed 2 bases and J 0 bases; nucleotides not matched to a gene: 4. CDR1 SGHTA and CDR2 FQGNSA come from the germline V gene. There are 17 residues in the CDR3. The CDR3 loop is CASSLSLAGANTGELFF. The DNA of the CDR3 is TGTGCCAGCAGCTTATCATTAGCGGGAGCGAACACCGGGGAGCTGTTTTTT.

The DNA for the CDR3 is TGTGCCAGCAGTGAGTCTAGCGGGGCATACAATGAGCAGTTCTTC. Its protein product is CASSESSGAYNEQFF. V is TRBV25-1 and J is TRBJ2-1; 9 nucleotides match TRBD2. This CDR3 spans 15 amino acids. From germline, CDR1 is MGHDK and CDR2 SYGVNS. J lost 4 bases, V lost 3 bases, and 4 bases had no gene match.

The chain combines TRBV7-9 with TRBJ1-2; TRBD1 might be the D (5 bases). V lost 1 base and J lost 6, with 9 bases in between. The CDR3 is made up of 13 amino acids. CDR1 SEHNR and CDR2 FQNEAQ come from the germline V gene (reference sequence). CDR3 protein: CASSLGGAHGYTF. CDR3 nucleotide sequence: TGTGCCAGCAGCTTAGGCGGGGCGCATGGCTACACCTTC.

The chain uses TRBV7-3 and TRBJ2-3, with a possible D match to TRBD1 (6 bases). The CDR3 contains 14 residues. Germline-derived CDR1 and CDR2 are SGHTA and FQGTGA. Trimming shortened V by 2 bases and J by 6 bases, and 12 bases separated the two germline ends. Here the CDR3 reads CASSLQGRGDTQYF. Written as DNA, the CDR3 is TGTGCCAGCAGCTTACAGGGGCGAGGGGATACGCAGTATTTT.

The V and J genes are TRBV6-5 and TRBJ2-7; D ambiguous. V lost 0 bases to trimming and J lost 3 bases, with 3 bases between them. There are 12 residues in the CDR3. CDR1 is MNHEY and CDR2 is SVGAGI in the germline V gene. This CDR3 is CASSYSIYEQYF. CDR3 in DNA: TGTGCCAGCAGTTACTCGATCTACGAGCAGTACTTC.

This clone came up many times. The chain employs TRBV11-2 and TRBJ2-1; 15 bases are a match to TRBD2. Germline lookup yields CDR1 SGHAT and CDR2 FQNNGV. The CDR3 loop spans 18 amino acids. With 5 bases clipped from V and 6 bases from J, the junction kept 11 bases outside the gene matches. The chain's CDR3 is CASSPGTSGRIVGNEQFF. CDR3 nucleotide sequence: TGTGCCAGCAGCCCCGGGACTAGCGGGAGGATCGTCGGCAATGAGCAGTTCTTC.

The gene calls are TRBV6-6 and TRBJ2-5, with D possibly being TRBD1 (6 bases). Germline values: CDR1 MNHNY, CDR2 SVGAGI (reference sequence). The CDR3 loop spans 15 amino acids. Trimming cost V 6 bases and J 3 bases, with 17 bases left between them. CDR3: CASSNFDRNKETQYF. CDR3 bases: TGTGCCAGCAGCAACTTTGACAGGAACAAAGAGACCCAGTACTTC.

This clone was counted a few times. CDR3 DNA: TGCGCCAGCAGCTTGGGCACGTTCACAGATACGCAGTATTTT. Translating it yields CASSLGTFTDTQYF. The gene calls are TRBV5-1 and TRBJ2-3; D is uncertain. From germline, CDR1 is SGHRS and CDR2 YFSETQ. Trimming removed 0 bases from V and 2 bases from J, with 7 bases in between. The CDR3 spans 14 residues.

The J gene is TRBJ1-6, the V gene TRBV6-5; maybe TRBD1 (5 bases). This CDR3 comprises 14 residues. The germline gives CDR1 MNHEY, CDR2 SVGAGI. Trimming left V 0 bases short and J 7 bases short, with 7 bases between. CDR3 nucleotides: TGTGCCAGCAGTTACTCCAGGGTCAATTCACCCCTCCACTTT. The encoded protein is CASSYSRVNSPLHF.